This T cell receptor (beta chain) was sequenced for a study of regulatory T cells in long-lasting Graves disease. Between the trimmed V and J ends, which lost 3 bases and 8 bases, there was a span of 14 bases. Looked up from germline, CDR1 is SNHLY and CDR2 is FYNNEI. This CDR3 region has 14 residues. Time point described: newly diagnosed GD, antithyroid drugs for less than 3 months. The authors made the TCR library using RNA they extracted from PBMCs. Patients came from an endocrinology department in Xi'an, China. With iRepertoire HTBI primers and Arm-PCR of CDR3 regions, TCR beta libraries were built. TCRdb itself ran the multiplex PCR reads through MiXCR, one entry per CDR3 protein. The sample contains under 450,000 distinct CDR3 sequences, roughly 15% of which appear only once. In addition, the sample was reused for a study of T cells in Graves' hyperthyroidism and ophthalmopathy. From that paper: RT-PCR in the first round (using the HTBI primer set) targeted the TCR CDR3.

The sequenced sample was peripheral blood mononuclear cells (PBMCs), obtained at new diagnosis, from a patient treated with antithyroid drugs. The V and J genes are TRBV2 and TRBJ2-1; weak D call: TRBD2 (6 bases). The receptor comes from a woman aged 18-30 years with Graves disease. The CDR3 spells CASSERESRYEQFF. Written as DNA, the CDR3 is TGTGCCAGCAGTGAGCGGGAAAGCCGCTATGAGCAGTTCTTC.